This T cell receptor beta chain was sequenced during a study of T-cell reconstitution after alpha-beta-depleted transplantation in children. There are 15 residues in the CDR3. The J segment lost 6 bases and the V segment lost 7 bases, leaving 6 bases of the junction unmatched. This clonotype was counted between two and nine times. During its preparation, the TCRbeta library received unique molecular identifiers. A single record per CDR3 protein comes from TCRdb applying MiXCR to the PCR reads. The data show around 120,000 distinct CDR3 sequences, about 21% seen once. This TCR was sampled from a male patient between 2 and 10 years old who had a stem cell transplant for chronic granulomatous disease, so the T cells may come from the graft donor. The input for sequencing was PBMCs, mostly from graft donor cells, taken 180 days after TCRalphabeta/CD19-depleted stem cell transplant. The chain combines TRBV12-3 or TRBV12-4 with TRBJ2-1, with TRBD2 matching 13 bases. The CDR3, as DNA: TGTGCCAGCACCAGCAGACTAGCGGGAGGCAATGAGCAGTTCTTC. This codes for CASTSRLAGGNEQFF.